This passage covers 27 T cell receptor beta chains from one sample sequenced in a study of response to subunit inactivated influenza vaccine. MiXCR, run by TCRdb on the RT-PCR reads, gives a single entry per CDR3 protein. The data show 500,000 to 600,000 distinct CDR3 sequences, with 12% to 15% seen just once and 11% held by the top ten. Material: PBMCs from blood, obtained 11 to 12 days after vaccination. The receptor set was obtained from a man aged 45-60 years who received an inactivated influenza vaccine.

This clonotype was counted many times. DNA of the CDR3: TGTGCCAGCAGCTTAGCGGAAGCCAAAAACATTCAGTACTTC. This sequence encodes CASSLAEAKNIQYF. This chain links TRBV7-2 with TRBJ2-4; D is unresolved. The CDR3 loop spans 14 amino acids. V was trimmed by 0 bases and J by 0 bases, leaving 3 bases between them. CDR1 is SGHTA and CDR2 is FQGNSA in the germline V gene.

This clonotype was seen a few times. J is TRBJ2-5 and V is TRBV18; D uncertain. Germline V gene data show CDR1 as KGHSH and CDR2 as LQKENI. Trimming took off 2 bases at V and 4 bases at J, with 8 bases between the two ends. This CDR3 is 13 amino acids long. CDR3 in amino acids: CASSPKRRETQYF. The CDR3 DNA follows: TGTGCCAGCTCACCAAAGCGACGAGAGACCCAGTACTTC.

The chain couples TRBV11-2 to TRBJ2-5; 8 bases are shared with TRBD1. CDR3 length: 15 amino acids. Germline V gene sequence: CDR1 SGHAT, CDR2 FQNNGV. V lost 0 bases and J lost 7; bases outside the gene matches: 7. The CDR3 DNA is TGTGCCAGCAGCTTAGAAGGACAGGGAGCAGGGACCCAGTACTTC. This sequence encodes CASSLEGQGAGTQYF. Complete variable domain (other parts from reference TRBV11-2 and TRBJ2-5): EAGVAQSPRYKIIEKRQSVAFWCNPISGHATLYWYQQILGQGPKLLIQFQNNGVVDDSQLPKDRFSAERLKGVDSTLKIQPAKLEDSAVYLCASSLEGQGAGTQYFGPGTRLLVL.

This clonotype was seen only a few times. V is TRBV20-1 and J is TRBJ2-1; TRBD2 matches at 7 bases. The J segment lost 4 bases and the V segment lost 0 bases, leaving 12 bases of the junction unmatched. Germline V gene data show CDR1 as DFQATT and CDR2 as SNEGSKA (reference sequence). The CDR3 is 17 residues long. The CDR3 nucleotides read TGCAGTGCTAGAGATCGGACTAGAGACTCCTCTTACAATGAGCAGTTCTTC. It encodes CSARDRTRDSSYNEQFF.

This clonotype was counted only a few times. The chain recombines TRBV6-2 or TRBV6-3 with TRBJ2-5, with D hard to call. Trimming shortened V by 0 bases and J by 1 base, and 9 bases separated the two germline ends. Germline CDR1 is MNHEY and CDR2 is SVGEGT. The CDR3 sequence is 15 residues long. CDR3 loop: CASSYSRWFQETQYF. The CDR3, as DNA: TGTGCCAGCAGTTACTCCCGTTGGTTCCAAGAGACCCAGTACTTC.

The chain combines TRBV10-3 with TRBJ2-2; TRBD1 matches 9 bases. V lost 9 bases and J lost 6; bases outside the gene matches: 8. The CDR3 spans 14 residues. CDR1 ENHRY and CDR2 SYGVKD come from the germline V gene. CDR3 coding DNA: TGTGCCATAGAACAGGGGGCGAGATCCGGGGAGCTGTTTTTT. Translating it yields CAIEQGARSGELFF.

In this sample, this clonotype turned up many times. This chain joins TRBV18 and TRBJ2-7; D uncertain. The CDR3 loop spans 13 amino acids. Germline V CDR1 and CDR2: KGHSH, LQKENI. Deletions cut 8 bases from V and 4 bases from J, with 15 bases between. The CDR3 loop is CASRPPEGYEQYF. CDR3 sequence (DNA): TGTGCCAGCCGGCCCCCGGAAGGGTACGAGCAGTACTTC.

V gene TRBV7-8 combines with J gene TRBJ2-2, with 8 bases that match TRBD2. Germline V lookup: CDR1 SGHVS, CDR2 FQNEAQ. The CDR3 runs to 17 residues. V lost 7 bases to trimming and J lost 2 bases; unmatched junction nucleotides: 12. The CDR3 sequence: CASTPPPSGGNTGELFF. DNA for the CDR3: TGTGCCAGCACCCCCCCCCCGAGCGGGGGAAACACCGGGGAGCTGTTTTTT.

This clonotype was seen repeatedly, ten times or more. This sequence joins TRBV5-5 and TRBJ2-7; no firm D call. This CDR3 region has 12 residues. From germline, CDR1 is SGHKS and CDR2 YYEKEE (reference sequence). Trimming took 4 bases from V and 5 from J, leaving 10 bases between them. Here the CDR3 reads CASSPPENEQYF. CDR3 in DNA: TGTGCCAGCAGCCCCCCAGAAAACGAGCAGTACTTC. Using reference TRBV5-5 and TRBJ2-7 for the parts outside the CDR3, the full variable domain is DAGVTQSPTHLIKTRGQQVTLRCSPISGHKSVSWYQQVLGQGPQFIFQYYEKEERGRGNFPDRFSARQFPNYSSELNVNALLLGDSALYLCASSPPENEQYFGPGTRLTVT.

This clonotype was picked up many times. V gene TRBV5-1 combines with J gene TRBJ2-7, with 7 bases lining up with TRBD1. Germline loops: CDR1 SGHRS, CDR2 YFSETQ. There are 12 residues in the CDR3. The junction had 3 bases not matched to a gene; V was cut back by 3 bases and J by 6 bases. The chain's CDR3 is CASSSTGVEQYF. The CDR3 nucleotides are TGCGCCAGCAGCTCAACAGGGGTCGAGCAGTACTTC.

The chain links TRBV6-5 to TRBJ2-1, with unresolved D. V dropped 2 bases and J dropped 0 bases, with 8 bases sitting between them. CDR1 MNHEY and CDR2 SVGAGI come from the germline V gene. The CDR3 is 15 residues long. CDR3 sequence: CASSYTPSSYNEQFF. The CDR3 DNA reads as TGTGCCAGCAGTTACACTCCGAGCTCCTACAATGAGCAGTTCTTC.

This clonotype was seen only a few times. J is TRBJ1-1 and V is TRBV7-3; possibly TRBD1 for D (6 bases). Germline V gene lookup returns CDR1 SGHTA and CDR2 FQGTGA. This CDR3 region has 13 residues. Between the trimmed V and J ends, which lost 6 bases and 10 bases, there was a span of 18 bases. The CDR3 nucleotides read TGTGCCAGCAGTCCGGGACAAGGAGGGTCAGCTTTCTTT. Translation: CASSPGQGGSAFF.

This clonotype showed up just a few times. The rearrangement uses TRBV20-1 and TRBJ2-1; 14 positions agree with TRBD2. V lost 0 bases to trimming and J lost 7 bases; unmatched junction nucleotides: 8. The germline V gene encodes CDR1 DFQATT and CDR2 SNEGSKA (reference sequence). The CDR3 is made up of 17 amino acids. CDR3 coding DNA: TGCAGTGCTAGAGACCCGAGGACTAGCGGGGGGAGGAATGAGCAGTTCTTC. Its protein is CSARDPRTSGGRNEQFF.

In its sample, this clonotype was seen many times. This sequence joins TRBV2 and TRBJ1-6, with 7 positions matching TRBD1. This CDR3 spans 13 amino acids. Trimming at V came to 9 bases and at J to 6 bases, leaving 5 bases not matched to a gene. Germline V CDR1 and CDR2: SNHLY, FYNNEI. CDR3 region: CARRGQINSPLHF. CDR3 nucleotide sequence: TGTGCCAGGAGGGGACAGATTAATTCACCCCTCCACTTT.

This clonotype was found once. The chain links TRBV20-1 to TRBJ2-1, with 11 bases matching TRBD2. J was trimmed by 5 bases and V by 3 bases; bases with no gene match: 3. Germline CDR1 reads DFQATT; CDR2 reads SNEGSKA (reference sequence). The CDR3 sequence is 14 residues long. CDR3: CSASASGRNNEQFF. Here the CDR3 DNA reads TGCAGTGCTAGTGCTAGCGGGAGGAACAATGAGCAGTTCTTC.

This clonotype turned up a few times. J is TRBJ2-3 and V is TRBV7-2; 7 bases are a match to TRBD2. The trim removed 5 bases at V and 6 bases at J, leaving 8 bases unmatched. There are 14 residues in the CDR3. The germline V gene encodes CDR1 SGHTA and CDR2 FQGNSA. The CDR3 DNA follows: TGTGCCAGCAGCCTACTTACTAGCGTTGATACGCAGTATTTT. Amino acids: CASSLLTSVDTQYF. The full variable domain, in which reference TRBV7-2 and TRBJ2-3 provide the parts outside the CDR3, is GAGVSQSPSNKVTEKGKDVELRCDPISGHTALYWYRQSLGQGLEFLIYFQGNSAPDKSGLPSDRFSAERTGGSVSTLTIQRTQQEDSAVYLCASSLLTSVDTQYFGPGTRLTVL.

This clonotype was seen a handful of times. This chain connects TRBV5-1 to TRBJ2-7; 8 nucleotides line up with TRBD1. Germline CDR1 is SGHRS and CDR2 is YFSETQ. The CDR3 spans 14 residues. The ends lost 2 bases at V and 3 bases at J; junction bases unmatched: 4. The CDR3, as DNA: TGCGCCAGCAGCTTCCGACAGGGGCACTACGAGCAGTACTTC. Its translation is CASSFRQGHYEQYF.

This clonotype was recorded a few times. The V call is TRBV19, the J call TRBJ2-2; D gene uncertain. The CDR3 extends over 16 amino acids. Trimming left V 7 bases short and J 5 bases short, with 20 bases between. Germline CDR1 is LNHDA and CDR2 is SQIVND (reference sequence). For the CDR3, the DNA is TGTGCCAGTACCCCCGGGCAGGCTCGGTGGACCGGGGAGCTGTTTTTT. Protein product: CASTPGQARWTGELFF.

V and J are TRBV7-2 and TRBJ2-5; the D is unclear. CDR1 and CDR2 (germline): SGHTA, FQGNSA. V shed 0 bases and J shed 6 bases, with 5 bases lying between them. The CDR3 consists of 12 residues. As DNA, the CDR3 is TGTGCCAGCAGCTTAGCTGTGCAGACCCAGTACTTC. Translated: CASSLAVQTQYF.

The rearrangement joins TRBV7-9 to TRBJ1-3; tentative D call: TRBD1 (6 bases). There are 16 residues in the CDR3. V was pared by 5 bases and J by 0 bases, with 14 bases between. The V gene's germline CDR1 is SEHNR and CDR2 FQNEAQ (reference sequence). The CDR3 loop is CASSQDSPLSGNTIYF. Written as DNA, the CDR3 is TGTGCCAGCAGCCAGGACAGTCCGCTCTCTGGAAACACCATATATTTT.

The rearrangement uses TRBV6-2 or TRBV6-3 and TRBJ2-2; D unclear. The CDR3 runs 14 residues. Trimming pared 5 bases from V and 2 bases from J, leaving 9 bases between. From germline, CDR1 is MNHEY and CDR2 SVGEGT. The CDR3 coding sequence is TGTGCCAGCAGTAAAATGCTAAACACCGGGGAGCTGTTTTTT. It translates to CASSKMLNTGELFF.

The table lists this clonotype with a few counts. The chain joins TRBV25-1 to TRBJ1-1; TRBD1 matches 7 bases. Germline V lookup: CDR1 MGHDK, CDR2 SYGVNS. The CDR3 length is 15 residues. J lost 0 bases, V lost 5 bases, and 6 bases had no gene match. In DNA form, the CDR3 reads TGTGCCAGCAGTCGGACAGGACGGATGAACACTGAAGCTTTCTTT. Its translation: CASSRTGRMNTEAFF.

The J gene is TRBJ2-7, the V gene TRBV6-1; the D call may be TRBD1 or TRBD2 (5 bases each). Between the trimmed V and J ends, which lost 6 bases and 4 bases, there was a span of 19 bases. Per the germline V gene, CDR1 is MNHNS and CDR2 is SASEGT. The CDR3 is 15 amino acids. DNA of the CDR3: TGTGCCAGCAGAGGGGACCCCGGGGCTTCGTACGAGCAGTACTTC. This sequence encodes CASRGDPGASYEQYF.

Comments on this clonotype: A much larger clone is a single base away; this may be a read error. The chain carries TRBV7-7 and TRBJ2-1; 7 bases map to TRBD1. Germline CDR1 is SSHAT and CDR2 is FNYEAQ (reference sequence). The CDR3 is 14 amino acids. DNA for the CDR3: TGTGCTAGCAGCTCCGGACAGGAGAACAAGGAGCAGTTCTTC. Its translation: CASSSGQENKEQFF. Drawing the rest from reference TRBV7-7 and TRBJ2-1, the complete variable domain is GAGVSQSPRYKVTKRGQDVTLRCDPISSHATLYWYQQALGQGPEFLTYFNYEAQPDKSGLPSDRFSAERPEGSISTLTIQRTEQRDSAMYRCASSSGQENKEQFFGPGTRLTVL.

The J gene is TRBJ1-2, the V gene TRBV7-6; D is unclear. V was cut by 3 bases and J by 7 bases, with 12 bases left in between. The CDR3 is 13 residues long. The germline V gene has CDR1 SGHVS and CDR2 FNYEAQ. CDR3 loop: CASSLNSAGGYTF. The CDR3 DNA reads as TGTGCCAGCAGCTTGAACAGTGCAGGTGGCTACACCTTC.

This clonotype was observed once. This chain uses TRBV6-2 or TRBV6-3 with TRBJ2-2, with no clear D. Germline V CDR1 and CDR2: MNHEY, SVGEGT. Between the trimmed V and J ends, which lost 2 bases and 6 bases, there was a span of 7 bases. The CDR3 sequence is 13 residues long. This CDR3 is CASSYGAPGELFF. For the CDR3, the DNA is TGTGCCAGCAGTTACGGCGCCCCCGGGGAGCTGTTTTTT.

This chain connects TRBV20-1 to TRBJ2-5; no clear D. Germline values: CDR1 DFQATT, CDR2 SNEGSKA (reference sequence). The CDR3 has 14 amino acids. V lost 3 bases to trimming and J lost 4 bases, with 15 bases between them. CDR3 coding DNA: TGCAGTGCTAGGACGCGGCAGCGAGTAGAGACCCAGTACTTC. It yields the protein CSARTRQRVETQYF.